The clone carrying this T cell receptor beta chain was observed at least ten times. Its target is unknown. Amplified material comprised TCR beta CDR3 regions derived from RNA transcripts. An opening RT-PCR round employed HTBI primers and preceded a second-round multiplex PCR. TCRdb passed the multiplex PCR reads through MiXCR, listing each CDR3 protein once. Among approximately 500,000 distinct CDR3 sequences, roughly 14% were seen once, and the ten largest hold approximately 9.8%. The data are from a study of Graves' ophthalmopathy and Graves' hyperthyroidism. Study background: The authors collected peripheral blood at initial diagnosis, before any treatment. Notes on the study in general: In blood, most expanded thyroid clonotypes above 0.001 frequency were also detected. The model predicted progression of ophthalmopathy with a sensitivity of 60% to 71%, and its specificity was 72.22%.

CDR3 size: 14 residues. Germline values: CDR1 WNHNN, CDR2 SYGVQD (reference sequence). V was pared by 7 bases and J by 2 bases, with 5 bases of the junction left unmatched. The receptor's source is a woman in her thirties with Graves' ophthalmopathy. Sequencing was carried out using blood. The V call is TRBV10-1, the J call TRBJ1-2; the match to TRBD1 covers 9 bases. Here the CDR3 reads CASNGQGRNYGYTF. The DNA of the CDR3 is TGCGCCAGCAACGGACAGGGGCGAAACTATGGCTACACCTTC.